Detailed here is one TCR beta chain. Its antigen is undetermined. Documented treatment: 15 to 20 received Ad26.COV2.S at low or high dose, single or two shots; several received placebo; per-sample allocation not given. Day 63 after the first vaccine or placebo injection was the time point for sampling. An Ad26 vector was used to express Wuhan-strain SARS-CoV-2 spike as the vaccine. Profiling relied on immunoSEQ multiplex PCR, and the TCRdb table lists in-frame clones only, not all of them. The sample contains approximately 460,000 clones, about nine tenths of which appear only once. The data are from a study of Ad26.COV2.S vaccination and SARS-CoV-2 variants. About the research overall: Once, or twice with 56 days between doses, Ad26.COV2.S was given intramuscularly.

Findings of the study overall: While placebo recipients had lower spike-specific TCR breadth, vaccine recipients had more. From the TCR breadth and depth analyses, total T cell responses may have been underestimated.

The CDR3 sequence is 16 residues long. CDR1 KGHDR and CDR2 SFDVKD come from the germline V gene. Germline trimming cut 8 bases from V and 2 bases from J; bases unmatched to any gene: 10. This receptor was identified in a person between 18 and 65 years old who received the Ad26.COV2.S COVID-19 vaccine or a placebo. The input for sequencing was peripheral blood, taken in a trial of Ad26.COV2.S vaccine versus placebo. V is TRBV24-1 and J is TRBJ2-3; 9 bases match TRBD1. This CDR3 is CATTAGTGYPTDTQYF. Written as DNA, the CDR3 is TGTGCCACCACCGCCGGGACAGGGTACCCCACAGATACGCAGTATTTT.